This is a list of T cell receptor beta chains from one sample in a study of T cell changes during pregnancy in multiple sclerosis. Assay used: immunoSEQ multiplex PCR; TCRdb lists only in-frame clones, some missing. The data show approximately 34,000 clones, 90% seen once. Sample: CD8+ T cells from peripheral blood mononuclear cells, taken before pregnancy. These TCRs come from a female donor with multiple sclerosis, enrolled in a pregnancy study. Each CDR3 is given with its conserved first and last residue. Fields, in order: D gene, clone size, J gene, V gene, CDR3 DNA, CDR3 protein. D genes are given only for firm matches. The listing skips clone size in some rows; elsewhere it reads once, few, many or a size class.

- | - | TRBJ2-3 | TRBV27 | TGTGCCAGCAGTATTCTGACTAGGAGCTCTCCAGATACGCAGTATTTT | CASSILTRSSPDTQYF
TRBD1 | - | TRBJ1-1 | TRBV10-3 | TGTGCCATTGGGCAGGGGGGGAACACTGAAGCTTTCTTT | CAIGQGGNTEAFF
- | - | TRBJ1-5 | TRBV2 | TGTGCCAGCAACCCCCCAGATGTTGGGGGCCGGCAGCCCCAGCATTTT | CASNPPDVGGRQPQHF
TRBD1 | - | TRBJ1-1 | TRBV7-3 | TGTGCCAGCAGCTTAATCGGCGGAGACAGGGGAGGTGAAGCTTTCTTT | CASSLIGGDRGGEAFF
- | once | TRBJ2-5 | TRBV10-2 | TGCGCCAGCAGTGAGGATATTTGGGGAGGCGAGACCCAGTACTTC | CASSEDIWGGETQYF
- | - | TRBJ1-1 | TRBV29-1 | TGCAGCGTGCTGGACAGTTTAGGGAACACTGAAGCTTTCTTT | CSVLDSLGNTEAFF
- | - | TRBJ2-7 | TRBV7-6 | TGTGCCAGCATCTCTCCCTACGAGCAGTACTTC | CASISPYEQYF
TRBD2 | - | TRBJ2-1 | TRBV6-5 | TGTGCCACGTCGACTAGCGGGTCCTACAATGAGCAGTTCTTC | CATSTSGSYNEQFF
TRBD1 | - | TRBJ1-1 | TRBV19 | TGTGCCAGTAATATTAGAGGACAGGGGTACACTGAAGCTTTCTTT | CASNIRGQGYTEAFF
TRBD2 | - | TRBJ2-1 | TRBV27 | TGTGCCAGCAGTTTATCGATACTAGCGGACAATGAGCAGTTCTTC | CASSLSILADNEQFF
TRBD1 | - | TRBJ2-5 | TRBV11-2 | TGTGCCAGCAGCCTAGAGGCCCCCGGGACAGGGGGCCGACAAGAGACCCAGTACTTC | CASSLEAPGTGGRQETQYF
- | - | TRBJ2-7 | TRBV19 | TGTGCCAGTAGTAGGGGGGACAGAAAAATCGAGCAGTACTTC | CASSRGDRKIEQYF
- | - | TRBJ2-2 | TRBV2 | TGTGCCAGCAGTGAAGCCGGTTCAGGGTACACCGGGGAGCTGTTTTTT | CASSEAGSGYTGELFF
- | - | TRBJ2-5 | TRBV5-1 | TGCGCCAGCACTTCGGGAGACCCCCAAGAGACCCAGTACTTC | CASTSGDPQETQYF
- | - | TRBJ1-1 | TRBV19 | TGTGCCAGTAGTCGGCAGGGATGGCTAGACACTGAAGCTTTCTTT | CASSRQGWLDTEAFF
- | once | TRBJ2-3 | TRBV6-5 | TGTGCCAGCAGAACAGAGACCACAGATACGCAGTATTTT | CASRTETTDTQYF
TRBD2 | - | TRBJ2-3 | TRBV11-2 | TGTGCCAGCAGCATGGGGGGTAGGGGACTAGCGGGAGATATGCAGTATTTT | CASSMGGRGLAGDMQYF
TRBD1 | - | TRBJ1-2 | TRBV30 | TGTGCCTGGGAGGACAGGGGAATCAATGGCTACACCTTC | CAWEDRGINGYTF
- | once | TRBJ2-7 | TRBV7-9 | TGTGCCAGCAGCCCACAAAGCTACGAGCAGTACTTC | CASSPQSYEQYF
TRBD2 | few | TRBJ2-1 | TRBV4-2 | TGTGCCAGCAGCAACGACCGGACTAGCGCCTCGGATGAGCAGTTCTTC | CASSNDRTSASDEQFF
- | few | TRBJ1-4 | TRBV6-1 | TGTGCCAGCAGCGATTTGGGGGGTACTAATGAAAAACTGTTTTTT | CASSDLGGTNEKLFF
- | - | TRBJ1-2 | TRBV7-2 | TGTGCCAGCAGCGAAACGGGGTCGGGGAAGGGCTACACCTTC | CASSETGSGKGYTF
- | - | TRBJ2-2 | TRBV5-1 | TGCGCCAGCAGCTTGGTCACACGAACCGGGGAGCTGTTTTTT | CASSLVTRTGELFF
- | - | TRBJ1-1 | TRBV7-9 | TGTGCCAGCAGCTCCCGGGACATGAACACTGAAGCTTTCTTT | CASSSRDMNTEAFF
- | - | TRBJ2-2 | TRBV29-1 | TGCAGCGTTGTCATCACGAGTAGAAACACCGGGGAGCTGTTTTTT | CSVVITSRNTGELFF
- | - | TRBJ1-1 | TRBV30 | TGTGCCTCCGATATGGGGGGGATTGAAGCTTTCTTT | CASDMGGIEAFF
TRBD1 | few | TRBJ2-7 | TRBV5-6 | TGTGCCAGCAGCACAGGGACAGCGGAGAGGACCTACGAGCAGTACTTC | CASSTGTAERTYEQYF
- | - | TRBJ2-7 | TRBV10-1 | TGCGCCAGCAGTGAATCGGCGGGCCCAACCTACGAGCAGTACTTC | CASSESAGPTYEQYF
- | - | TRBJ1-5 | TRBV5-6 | TGTGCCAGCAGCTTGAGCGGCAGGCGTCCCAATCAGCCCCAGCATTTT | CASSLSGRRPNQPQHF
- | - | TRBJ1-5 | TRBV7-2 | TGTGCCAGCAGCTACGAGGCGCGAGGGAGCAATCAGCCCCAGCATTTT | CASSYEARGSNQPQHF
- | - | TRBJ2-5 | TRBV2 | TGTGCCAGCAGCGGAGCAGGGGAGGGAGAGACCCAGTACTTC | CASSGAGEGETQYF
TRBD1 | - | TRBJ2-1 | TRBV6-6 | TGTGCCAGCAGCCGACAGGGGGTTTACAATGAGCAGTTCTTC | CASSRQGVYNEQFF
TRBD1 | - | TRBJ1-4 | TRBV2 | TGTGCCAGCAGTGAAATCGGGACAGGGGTTTTAGTGGGGAATGAAAAACTGTTTTTT | CASSEIGTGVLVGNEKLFF
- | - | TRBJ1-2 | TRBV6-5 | TGTGCCAGCAGTTACTCCGCAGGGCCCTGGACCTTC | CASSYSAGPWTF
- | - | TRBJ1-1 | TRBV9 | TGTGCCAGCACCCCAGAGGACAAGAACACTGAAGCTTTCTTT | CASTPEDKNTEAFF
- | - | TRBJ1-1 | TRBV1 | TGCACCAGCAGCCATAGGCAGGGGCACACTGAAGCTTTCTTT | CTSSHRQGHTEAFF
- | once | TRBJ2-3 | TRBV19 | TGTGCCAGTAGTGGACTAATCTTCACAGATACGCAGTATTTT | CASSGLIFTDTQYF
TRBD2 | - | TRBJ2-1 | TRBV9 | TGTGCCAGCAGCCCGAAACTAGCGGAGCGAGACAATGAGCAGTTCTTC | CASSPKLAERDNEQFF
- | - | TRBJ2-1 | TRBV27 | TGTGCCAGCAGTTTATGGGGGGGCATCGATGAGCAGTTCTTC | CASSLWGGIDEQFF
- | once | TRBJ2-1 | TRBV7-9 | TGTGCCAGCAGTTACCCAGGGGCTGGTTACAATGAGCAGTTCTTC | CASSYPGAGYNEQFF
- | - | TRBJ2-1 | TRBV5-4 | TGTGCCAGCAGCTTGGGGCTGTCTGAGCAGTTCTTC | CASSLGLSEQFF
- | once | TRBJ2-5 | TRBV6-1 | TGTGCCAGCAGCGAAACGGACCAAGAGACCCAGTACTTC | CASSETDQETQYF
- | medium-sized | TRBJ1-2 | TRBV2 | TGTGCCAGCAGCGCCTCGGGCTATGGCTACACCTTC | CASSASGYGYTF
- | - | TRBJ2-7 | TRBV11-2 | TGTGCCAGCAGCTTAGACTGGGAGCGATACTTC | CASSLDWERYF
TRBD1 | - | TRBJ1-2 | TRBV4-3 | TGCGCCAGCAGCCAATGGCCCCGCCGGGACAGCCCTACGAGCTACACCTTC | CASSQWPRRDSPTSYTF
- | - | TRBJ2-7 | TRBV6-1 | TGTGCCAGCAGTGAAAGACAGAGCTACGAGCAGTACTTC | CASSERQSYEQYF
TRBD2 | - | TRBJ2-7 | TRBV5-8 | TGTGCCAGCAGCTGGACTAGCAGATACGAGCAGTACTTC | CASSWTSRYEQYF
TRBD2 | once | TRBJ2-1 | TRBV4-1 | TGCGCCAGCAGCACAGCGGGAGGGCCCTCCTATGAGCAGTTCTTC | CASSTAGGPSYEQFF
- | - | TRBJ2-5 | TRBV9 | TGTGCCAGCAGCGCCAGGGGCCTGTACCAAGAGACCCAGTACTTC | CASSARGLYQETQYF
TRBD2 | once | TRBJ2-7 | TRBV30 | TGTGCCTGGAGTAGAGTACTAGCGGGACAGACCTACGAGCAGTACTTC | CAWSRVLAGQTYEQYF
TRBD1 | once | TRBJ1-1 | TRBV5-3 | TGTGCCAGAAGCTTGGGGTCACCGGCCAGGGGGCGACCCCCTGAAGCTTTCTTT | CARSLGSPARGRPPEAFF
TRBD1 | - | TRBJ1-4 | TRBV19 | TGTGCCAGTAGTAGCCCTGGACAGGGGAATAATGAAAAACTGTTTTTT | CASSSPGQGNNEKLFF
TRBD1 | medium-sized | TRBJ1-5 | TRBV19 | TGTGCCAGTAGTGCCGGGACAGGGGCGTACAGCAATCAGCCCCAGCATTTT | CASSAGTGAYSNQPQHF
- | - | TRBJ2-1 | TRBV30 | TGTGCCTGGAGCTCAGGTGCCGGCCCGCCGGGGAATGAGCAGTTCTTC | CAWSSGAGPPGNEQFF
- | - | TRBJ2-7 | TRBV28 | TGTGCCAGCAGCCAGGACAGATTTTACGAGCAGTACTTC | CASSQDRFYEQYF